This is a list of T cell receptor beta chains from one sample in a study of blood T cell repertoires in COVID-19. Using immunoSEQ multiplex PCR, the repertoire was profiled, and TCRdb retains in-frame clones only, with some absent. Among just under 300,000 clones, around 84% were seen once, and the ten largest hold over 1%. Sequenced material: peripheral blood. Receptor source: a man between 65 and 80 years old with acute or convalescent COVID-19. The CDR3 runs from the conserved cysteine through the conserved F or W. Each record gives: clone size, D gene, J gene, V gene, CDR3 DNA, CDR3 protein. The D gene is left open where the match is weak. A row's size may be missing; if present it is once, few, many or a size class.

>.|.|TRBJ1-5|TRBV28
TGTGCCAGCAGTCCCCGCGGGAGACTTAGCAATCAGCCCCAGCATTTT
CASSPRGRLSNQPQHF
>.|TRBD1|TRBJ2-3|TRBV29-1
TGCAGCGCTCAGACAGGGAAGACAGATACGCAGTATTTT
CSAQTGKTDTQYF
>.|.|TRBJ1-3|TRBV9
TGTGCCAGCAGCGTAGCGCCCGCGCAAGTCGTCGGAAACACCATATATTTT
CASSVAPAQVVGNTIYF
>.|.|TRBJ2-1|TRBV19
TGTGCCAGTAATAGGCAGGGCACGGATGAGCAGTTCTTC
CASNRQGTDEQFF
>.|.|TRBJ2-3|TRBV7-2
TGTGCCAGCAGCTTATTTTCCCACACAGATACGCAGTATTTT
CASSLFSHTDTQYF
>.|TRBD1|TRBJ2-5|TRBV24-1
TGTGCCACCAGTGGGGGGACAGGGTGGGAGGAGACCCAGTACTTC
CATSGGTGWEETQYF
>.|TRBD1|TRBJ1-6|TRBV18
TGTGCCAGCTCACCCGGGACAGGGGGGTCCGTAGCCCTCCACTTT
CASSPGTGGSVALHF
>.|.|TRBJ1-5|TRBV7-6
TGTGCCAGCAGCCCGTCGCCGGGTCAGCCCCAGCATTTT
CASSPSPGQPQHF
>.|.|TRBJ1-4|TRBV5-1
TGCGCCAGCAGCTTGGCCGGGGGTAATGAAAAACTGTTTTTT
CASSLAGGNEKLFF
>.|.|TRBJ1-2|TRBV7-9
TGTGCCAGCAGCTTAGAGGGCAGGGGAAACTATGGCTACACCTTC
CASSLEGRGNYGYTF
>.|.|TRBJ2-5|TRBV20-1
TGCAGTGCTCTACAAGAGACCCAGTACTTC
CSALQETQYF
>.|.|TRBJ2-5|TRBV4-1
TGCGCCAGCAGCCGGGACACAAAATACCAAGAGACCCAGTACTTC
CASSRDTKYQETQYF
>.|TRBD2|TRBJ2-1|TRBV9
TGTGCCAGCAGCCCACGTAGCGGGGGGGCCCCCAATGAGCAGTTCTTC
CASSPRSGGAPNEQFF
>.|.|TRBJ2-1|TRBV19
TGTGCCAGTAGTATGACCGGGGGCTCCTACAATGAGCAGTTCTTC
CASSMTGGSYNEQFF
>.|.|TRBJ1-4|TRBV2
TGTGCCACATCACAGCCGGACAGAGATAATGAAAAACTGTTTTTT
CATSQPDRDNEKLFF
>.|.|TRBJ2-5|TRBV3-1/TRBV3-2
TGTGCCAGCAGCCAGGGCCGTCAAGAGACCCAGTACTTC
CASSQGRQETQYF
>.|TRBD1|TRBJ2-7|TRBV7-2
TGTGCCAGCAGCTTAGGACAGGGGGGCGAGCAGTACTTC
CASSLGQGGEQYF
>.|TRBD2|TRBJ2-1|TRBV7-9
TGTGCCAGCAGCCCCGAGGTAGCGGGAGCGGGTGAGCAGTTCTTC
CASSPEVAGAGEQFF
>.|.|TRBJ1-1|TRBV7-9
TGTGCCAGCAGTTACAGACAGCAGAACACTGAAGCTTTCTTT
CASSYRQQNTEAFF
>.|TRBD1|TRBJ2-7|TRBV5-1
TGCGCCAGCAGCACAGCACCGGGACAGGGGTTCTACGAGCAGTACTTC
CASSTAPGQGFYEQYF
>.|.|TRBJ1-1|TRBV18
TGTGCCAGCTCACCACGAACAGGGAAGGGTCCTGAAGCTTTCTTT
CASSPRTGKGPEAFF
>.|.|TRBJ2-2|TRBV5-1
TGCGCCAGCAGCTTGTCGACGTATAGCGGCGGGGAGCTGTTTTTT
CASSLSTYSGGELFF
>once|.|TRBJ1-1|TRBV15
TGTGCCACCAGCAGATTGGAGACGACTGAAGCTTTCTTT
CATSRLETTEAFF
>.|.|TRBJ1-5|TRBV24-1
TGTGCCACCAGTCGCCCGGGAAATAATCAGCCCCAGCATTTT
CATSRPGNNQPQHF
>.|TRBD1|TRBJ1-1|TRBV27
TGTGCCAGCAGTTTTTATAACAGGGGAACTGAAGCTTTCTTT
CASSFYNRGTEAFF